This T cell receptor (beta chain) is from a study of OX40 agonist ivuxolimab in advanced cancers. On the study more broadly: With ivuxolimab, an agonistic anti-OX40 (CD134) antibody, patients were treated. Patients were infused with ivuxolimab every 2 weeks at 0.01 to 10 mg/kg. Previous treatment with anti-PD-1, anti-PD-L1 or anti-CTLA-4 therapy was allowed; more than 35% had received some.

The table came from immunoSEQ multiplex PCR; TCRdb's copy has only in-frame clones and leaves some out. The sample shows tens of thousands of clones, over 75% of them seen only once. Trimming removed 0 bases from V and 0 bases from J, with 5 bases in between. Germline lookup yields CDR1 SGHRS and CDR2 YFSETQ. This CDR3 spans 14 amino acids. Patients who had autoimmune disease history or got systemic immunosuppression were left out. The source is an adult with an advanced solid tumor such as melanoma, head and neck, liver or kidney cancer. The sample in question was CD4+ or CD8+ T cells sorted from blood, obtained in a trial of the OX40 agonist ivuxolimab. The genes are TRBV5-1 and TRBJ2-3; D remains ambiguous. CDR3 residues: CASSLGTSTDTQYF. CDR3 sequence (DNA): TGCGCCAGCAGCTTGGGCACTAGCACAGATACGCAGTATTTT.